Listed here are 26 T cell receptor beta chains from one sample, sequenced in a study of neurological immune-mediated disorders. TCRdb ran MiXCR on the 5' RACE reads and lists one entry per CDR3 protein. Of fewer than 85,000 distinct CDR3 sequences listed, about 4% are singletons. Sequenced input: PBMCs. These receptor sequences come from a man aged 25 to 40 with multiple sclerosis.

This clonotype has at least ten counts. V and J are TRBV4-3 and TRBJ2-7, with TRBD1 matching 8 bases. This CDR3 has 12 residues. After removal of 1 base from V and 12 bases from J, the junction contained 5 bases not matched to a gene. Germline CDR1 is LGHNA and CDR2 is YSLEER. The CDR3 sequence is CASSQATGELYF. The CDR3, as DNA: TGCGCCAGCAGCCAAGCGACAGGGGAACTGTACTTC.

This clonotype was observed a handful of times. Since a much larger clone is just one base distant, this may be a read error. The J gene is TRBJ1-2, the V gene TRBV21-1; TRBD1 reflects the table's D call only, with no check against the DNA. TRBV21-1 is noted as a pseudogene. This CDR3 is built from 15 residues. CDR3 sequence: CASSKGGGTSYGYTF. The CDR3 coding sequence is TGTGCCAGCAGCAAAGGGGGCGGAACTTCCTATGGCTACACCTTC.

There are many counts of this clonotype. The J gene is TRBJ2-1, the V gene TRBV15; D gene uncertain. The V end was cut by 5 bases, the J end by 0 bases, with 11 bases between. Germline CDR1 reads LNHNV; CDR2 reads YYDKDF (reference sequence). The CDR3 length is 15 residues. The chain's CDR3 is CATSDPESSYNEQFF. CDR3 nucleotide sequence: TGTGCCACCAGCGACCCTGAGAGCTCCTACAATGAGCAGTTCTTC. Full variable domain (outside the CDR3, taken from reference TRBV15 and TRBJ2-1): DAMVIQNPRYQVTQFGKPVTLSCSQTLNHNVMYWYQQKSSQAPKLLFHYYDKDFNNEADTPDNFQSRRPNTSFCFLDIRSPGLGDTAMYLCATSDPESSYNEQFFGPGTRLTVL.

This clonotype was detected many times. The chain carries TRBV27 and TRBJ2-3; D ambiguous. The length of the CDR3 is 17 residues. The germline gives CDR1 MNHEY, CDR2 SMNVEV (reference sequence). V was pared by 1 base and J by 0 bases, with 14 bases between. CDR3 loop: CASSLLSLSGSTDTQYF. The DNA of the CDR3 is TGTGCCAGCAGTTTATTATCCTTGTCGGGTAGCACAGATACGCAGTATTTT.

This clonotype was detected ten times or more. J is TRBJ2-7 and V is TRBV5-1; D assignment may be TRBD1 or TRBD2 (5 bases each). Germline CDR1 is SGHRS and CDR2 is YFSETQ. The CDR3 is 14 residues long. The V end lost 4 bases, the J end lost 0 bases, and 11 bases lay between the germline ends. The CDR3 region is CASSAWGSSYEQYF. CDR3 sequence (DNA): TGCGCCAGCAGCGCCTGGGGGAGCTCCTACGAGCAGTACTTC.

This clonotype was seen many times. The chain has TRBV24-1 and TRBJ2-3; D might be TRBD2 (5 bases). Trimming removed 5 bases from V and 2 bases from J, with 13 bases in between. CDR1 and CDR2 (germline): KGHDR, SFDVKD. This CDR3 comprises 15 residues. CDR3 amino acids: CATSVGGRPTDTQYF. As DNA, the CDR3 is TGTGCCACCAGTGTCGGAGGACGGCCCACAGATACGCAGTATTTT.

This clonotype was detected only a few times. This chain connects TRBV5-1 to TRBJ2-7; a weak D match, TRBD2 (5 bases). This CDR3 region has 13 residues. Germline CDR1 SGHRS, CDR2 YFSETQ. Trimming took off 0 bases at V and 4 bases at J, with 8 bases between the two ends. The CDR3 reads CASSLAEGYEQYF. The CDR3 DNA follows: TGCGCCAGCAGCTTGGCCGAGGGTTACGAGCAGTACTTC.

This clonotype showed up many times. V is TRBV5-6 and J is TRBJ2-7; D unresolved. The CDR3 totals 12 residues. Germline-derived CDR1 and CDR2 are SGHDT and YYEEEE. The V end lost 2 bases, the J end lost 4 bases, and 7 bases lay between the germline ends. CDR3 nucleotide sequence: TGTGCCAGCAGCTTCGGCAGGTACGAGCAGTACTTC. Residues: CASSFGRYEQYF. Full variable domain (remainder filled in from reference TRBV5-6 and TRBJ2-7): DAGVTQSPTHLIKTRGQQVTLRCSPKSGHDTVSWYQQALGQGPQFIFQYYEEEERQRGNFPDRFSGHQFPNYSSELNVNALLLGDSALYLCASSFGRYEQYFGPGTRLTVT.

At least ten counts were recorded for this clonotype. This chain connects TRBV12-3 or TRBV12-4 to TRBJ1-6; no firm D call. Trimming pared 3 bases from V and 10 bases from J, leaving 13 bases between. This CDR3 is built from 14 residues. DNA for the CDR3: TGTGCCAGCAGTTTCACGGACTGGGGATCACCCCTCCACTTT. Translation gives CASSFTDWGSPLHF.

This clonotype was picked up many times. The chain is built from TRBV12-3 or TRBV12-4 and TRBJ2-3, with no clear D. V gave up 5 bases and J gave up 6 bases, with 9 bases separating them. The CDR3 extends over 12 amino acids. Here the CDR3 DNA reads TGTGCCAGCAGTCCGCACTTGGATACGCAGTATTTT. Protein sequence: CASSPHLDTQYF.

Comment on this clonotype: Given a much more abundant clone one base away, this may be a read error. The chain employs TRBV7-2 and TRBJ1-2; a weak D match, TRBD1 (5 bases). CDR1 and CDR2 (germline): SGHTA, FQGNSA. The CDR3 covers 13 residues. CDR3: CANSLMGDYGYTF. The CDR3 DNA follows: TGTGCCAACAGCTTGATGGGGGACTATGGCTACACCTTC.

This clonotype occurred many times. The V and J genes are TRBV6-2 or TRBV6-3 and TRBJ1-1, with D hard to call. The V end lost 6 bases, the J end lost 6 bases, and 8 bases lay between the germline ends. The CDR3 consists of 11 residues. In germline, CDR1 is MNHEY, CDR2 SVGEGT. The CDR3 region is CASSNVAEAFF. The DNA for the CDR3 is TGTGCCAGCAGCAACGTGGCTGAAGCTTTCTTT.

This clonotype was seen many times. This sequence joins TRBV7-6 and TRBJ2-3; no reliable D call. The CDR3 extends over 15 amino acids. Germline V lookup: CDR1 SGHVS, CDR2 FNYEAQ. V lost 0 bases and J lost 1, with 8 bases in between. The CDR3 loop reads CASSLADRGTDTQYF. The CDR3, as DNA: TGTGCCAGCAGCTTAGCGGATCGGGGCACAGATACGCAGTATTTT.

The sample holds many counts of this clonotype. This rearrangement joins TRBV11-3 to TRBJ1-1; D not certain. Trimming took off 1 base at V and 1 base at J, with 10 bases between the two ends. CDR1 is SGHNT, CDR2 YENEEA, per germline. CDR3 length: 15 residues. CDR3 DNA: TGTGCCAGCAGCTTAGGGCCGGGCGAGAACACTGAAGCTTTCTTT. Translating gives CASSLGPGENTEAFF. Using reference TRBV11-3 and TRBJ1-1 for the parts outside the CDR3, the full variable domain is EAGVVQSPRYKIIEKKQPVAFWCNPISGHNTLYWYLQNLGQGPELLIRYENEEAVDDSQLPKDRFSAERLKGVDSTLKIQPAELGDSAVYLCASSLGPGENTEAFFGQGTRLTVV.

There are many counts of this clonotype. The chain carries TRBV27 and TRBJ1-1, with D tentatively TRBD1 (6 bases). V was trimmed by 2 bases and J by 6 bases, leaving 10 bases between them. In germline, CDR1 is MNHEY, CDR2 SMNVEV (reference sequence). The length of the CDR3 is 13 residues. CDR3 sequence reads: CASSLIEGAEAFF. The CDR3 DNA sequence: TGTGCCAGCAGTTTAATTGAGGGGGCTGAAGCTTTCTTT.

This clonotype occurred many times. The V gene is TRBV5-1, the J gene TRBJ1-2, with 9 bases identical to TRBD1. Trimming removed 4 bases from V and 6 bases from J; junction bases left unmatched: 7. This CDR3 comprises 14 residues. The germline V gene has CDR1 SGHRS and CDR2 YFSETQ. The CDR3 DNA is TGCGCCAGCAGCGCCGGGACAGGGTTGGATGGCTACACCTTC. Translated, it gives CASSAGTGLDGYTF.

This clonotype was observed at least ten times. This chain links TRBV9 with TRBJ1-5, with D unresolved. Germline V gene lookup returns CDR1 SGDLS and CDR2 YYNGEE. The V end was cut by 4 bases, the J end by 15 bases, with 14 bases between. The CDR3 covers 11 residues. For the CDR3, the DNA is TGTGCCAGCAGCTCCAAGATAAGGAGGCATTTT. This translates into CASSSKIRRHF.

This clonotype was found a few times. A much larger clone sits a single nucleotide away, making a read error possible. The rearrangement joins TRBV5-1 to TRBJ1-1; D unresolved. The V gene's germline CDR1 is SGHRS and CDR2 YFSETQ. V dropped 2 bases and J dropped 5 bases, with 10 bases sitting between them. The CDR3 runs to 13 residues. For the CDR3, the DNA is TGCGCCAGCAGCTTAAGTACGGGAACTGAAGCTTTCTTT. The encoded protein is CASSLSTGTEAFF.

In nucleotides, the CDR3 is TGCAGTGCTGTTAAGACAGCTTTGAACACTGAAGCTTTCTTT. This codes for CSAVKTALNTEAFF. The gene calls are TRBV20-1 and TRBJ1-1; TRBD1 is a possible D gene (5 bases). From germline, CDR1 is DFQATT and CDR2 SNEGSKA (reference sequence). The V and J ends lost 5 bases and 0 bases respectively, with 13 bases between them. The CDR3 runs to 14 residues.

This clonotype has ten or more counts. The chain joins TRBV20-1 to TRBJ2-1; maybe TRBD1 (6 bases). Trimming removed 1 base at V and 10 bases at J, with 11 bases between. The CDR3 is made up of 12 amino acids. The V gene's germline CDR1 is DFQATT and CDR2 SNEGSKA (reference sequence). CDR3 in amino acids: CSARVGALEQFF. The DNA for the CDR3 is TGCAGTGCTAGAGTGGGGGCCTTGGAGCAGTTCTTC.

This clonotype was picked up many times. This rearrangement joins TRBV29-1 to TRBJ1-1; D is uncertain. Between the trimmed V and J ends, which lost 8 bases and 4 bases, there was a span of 14 bases. Per germline, CDR1 SQVTM and CDR2 ANQGSEA. This CDR3 comprises 12 residues. The CDR3 is CSSSPLGTEAFF. The CDR3 region has the DNA TGCAGCTCCTCTCCCTTGGGCACTGAAGCTTTCTTT.

This clonotype was found many times. The chain carries TRBV12-3 or TRBV12-4 and TRBJ2-5, with 9 bases matching TRBD2. Trimming cost V 5 bases and J 1 base; bases outside gene matches: 11. The CDR3 contains 17 residues. Here the CDR3 DNA reads TGTGCCAGCAGTCCCCGGGGTAGCGGGGGTATCCAAGAGACCCAGTACTTC. It codes for CASSPRGSGGIQETQYF.

This clonotype was counted at least ten times. V and J are TRBV7-9 and TRBJ2-1; 7 bases line up with TRBD1. CDR3 length: 16 amino acids. The V gene's germline CDR1 is SEHNR and CDR2 FQNEAQ (reference sequence). The V gene end was trimmed by 5 bases and the J gene end by 0 bases; junction bases not matched to a gene: 7. The CDR3 nucleotides read TGTGCCAGCAGCCACGGGACAGACAGCTCCTACAATGAGCAGTTCTTC. Translating it yields CASSHGTDSSYNEQFF. Full variable domain (remainder filled in from reference TRBV7-9 and TRBJ2-1): DTGVSQNPRHKITKRGQNVTFRCDPISEHNRLYWYRQTLGQGPEFLTYFQNEAQLEKSRLLSDRFSAERPKGSFSTLEIQRTEQGDSAMYLCASSHGTDSSYNEQFFGPGTRLTVL.

There are many counts of this clonotype. The CDR3 nucleotides are TGTGCCAGCTCACAAAACTTGGACAGTGAGCAGTACTTC. Its protein is CASSQNLDSEQYF. The V call is TRBV18, the J call TRBJ2-7, with D perhaps TRBD1 (6 bases). The CDR3 extends over 13 amino acids. Germline V gives CDR1 KGHSH, CDR2 LQKENI. Trimming stripped 4 bases from V and 7 bases from J, with 14 bases between.

This clonotype was seen repeatedly, ten times or more. The chain carries TRBV6-6 and TRBJ1-2; D gene ambiguous. Germline CDR1 is MNHNY and CDR2 is SVGAGI (reference sequence). This CDR3 contains 11 residues. V lost 6 bases to trimming and J lost 14 bases, with 16 bases between them. The CDR3 is CASSPPVPLTF. The CDR3, as DNA: TGTGCCAGCAGCCCTCCTGTGCCCCTGACCTTC.

Many counts were recorded for this clonotype. The chain combines TRBV6-5 with TRBJ1-5; 9 bases align to TRBD1. V shed 6 bases and J 1 base; nucleotides not matched to a gene: 13. The CDR3 extends over 18 amino acids. Germline lookup yields CDR1 MNHEY and CDR2 SVGAGI. CDR3 DNA sequence: TGTGCCAGCAGCGAGCGGGGGACAGGGTCTAGGAGCAATCAGCCCCAGCATTTT. Translating it yields CASSERGTGSRSNQPQHF.